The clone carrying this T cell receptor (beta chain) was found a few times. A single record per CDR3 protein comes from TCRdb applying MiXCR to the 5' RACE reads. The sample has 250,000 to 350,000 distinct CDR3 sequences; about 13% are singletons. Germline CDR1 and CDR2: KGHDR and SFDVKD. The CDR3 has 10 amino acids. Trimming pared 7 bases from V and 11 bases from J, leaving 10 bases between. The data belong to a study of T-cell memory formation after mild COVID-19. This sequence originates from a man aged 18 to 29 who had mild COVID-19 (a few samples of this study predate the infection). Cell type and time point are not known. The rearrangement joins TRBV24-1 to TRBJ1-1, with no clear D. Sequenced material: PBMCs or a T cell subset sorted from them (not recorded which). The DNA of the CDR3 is TGTGCCACCAGGGGGAGGGTGGCTTTCTTT. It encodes CATRGRVAFF.